A selection of T cell receptor beta chains follows, all from one sample in a study of cytomegalovirus exposure and HLA in healthy donors. Using immunoSEQ multiplex PCR, the repertoire was profiled, and TCRdb retains in-frame clones only, with some absent. This repertoire shows some 130,000 clones, around 10% found once; its top ten account for about 6.7%. Material: PBMCs. Receptor source: a woman aged 40 to 50 in good health and CMV-seropositive. CDR3s include the opening cysteine and the closing phenylalanine or tryptophan. The D gene is left open where the match is weak. Only part of the rows carry a size: once, few, many, or a class if the clone is expanded.

size,V,J,D,CDR3,DNA
few,TRBV7-6,TRBJ2-1,TRBD2,CASSSSGGSYNEQFF,TGTGCCAGCAGCTCAAGCGGGGGGTCCTACAATGAGCAGTTCTTC
few,TRBV4-1,TRBJ2-1,TRBD2,CASSQPAGGRHNEQFF,TGCGCCAGCAGCCAACCAGCGGGGGGGCGTCACAATGAGCAGTTCTTC
-,TRBV4-3,TRBJ2-6,TRBD1,CASSQSQRQGVSGANVLTF,TGCGCCAGCAGCCAATCCCAACGGCAGGGGGTGTCTGGGGCCAACGTCCTGACTTTC
few,TRBV15,TRBJ1-2,TRBD1,CATSRVEGTGVYGYTF,TGTGCCACCAGCAGAGTGGAAGGCACAGGGGTATATGGCTACACCTTC
-,TRBV7-2,TRBJ2-2,-,CASSLAGPAGTGELFF,TGTGCCAGCAGCTTAGCCGGGCCAGCGGGCACCGGGGAGCTGTTTTTT
few,TRBV19,TRBJ1-5,-,CASRIGRGSNQPQHF,TGTGCCAGTAGAATTGGCCGGGGTTCCAATCAGCCCCAGCATTTT
few,TRBV29-1,TRBJ2-1,TRBD1,CSVGTGGRQGNEQFF,TGCAGCGTTGGAACAGGGGGCAGACAAGGCAATGAGCAGTTCTTC
few,TRBV6-6,TRBJ1-2,TRBD1,CASSYSGTGRFGYTF,TGTGCCAGCAGTTATTCCGGGACAGGGCGTTTCGGCTACACCTTC
few,TRBV5-1,TRBJ2-7,-,CASSLGEYVGYEQYF,TGCGCCAGCAGCTTGGGGGAGTATGTCGGCTACGAGCAGTACTTC
few,TRBV5-4,TRBJ1-2,TRBD1,CASSIRGQGKYGYTF,TGTGCCAGCAGCATAAGGGGACAGGGGAAATATGGCTACACCTTT
-,TRBV5-6,TRBJ1-1,-,CASSSLIWSTEAFF,TGTGCCAGCAGCTCTCTGATCTGGAGCACTGAAGCTTTCTTT
-,TRBV7-2,TRBJ1-6,-,CASSPGGGVYNSPLHF,TGTGCCAGCAGCCCTGGAGGGGGGGTTTATAATTCACCCCTCCACTTT
few,TRBV7-9,TRBJ2-1,-,CASSLDSLGQFF,TGTGCCAGCAGCTTAGACAGCCTCGGGCAGTTCTTC
few,TRBV11-3,TRBJ1-1,TRBD1,CASSPVRTGTLNTEAFF,TGTGCCAGCAGCCCGGTCAGGACAGGGACACTAAACACTGAAGCTTTCTTT
-,TRBV11-3,TRBJ2-2,TRBD1,CASSLGGTGGRETNTGELFF,TGTGCCAGCAGCTTAGGCGGGACAGGGGGCAGAGAAACGAACACCGGGGAGCTGTTTTTT
few,TRBV5-1,TRBJ2-7,-,CASSLVAGLDHYEQYF,TGCGCCAGCAGCTTGGTGGCTGGACTGGATCACTACGAGCAGTACTTC
-,TRBV16,TRBJ1-1,TRBD1,CASSKQGEDTEAFF,TGTGCCAGCAGTAAGCAGGGGGAGGACACTGAAGCTTTCTTT